The 13 T cell receptor beta chains reported below all come from one sample, sequenced in a study of cytotoxic CD8 clonotypes in ibrutinib-treated CLL. Assay: immunoSEQ multiplex PCR; the TCRdb copy retains only in-frame clones and omits some. The sample records more than 85,000 clones, around 77% being singletons. Specimen: PBMCs, collected after 24 months of ibrutinib treatment. Receptors originate from a human donor with chronic lymphocytic leukemia.

V gene TRBV19 combines with J gene TRBJ2-7; 7 bases are shared with TRBD1. This CDR3 region has 16 residues. V shed 6 bases, J shed 4 bases, and the junction held 15 bases outside the gene matches. Germline CDR1 and CDR2: LNHDA and SQIVND (reference sequence). The CDR3 DNA is TGTGCCAGTAGCCCCCAGGTGGGACAGACCCTATACGAGCAGTACTTC. This encodes CASSPQVGQTLYEQYF.

The V gene is TRBV18, the J gene TRBJ1-2; 8 bases line up with TRBD1. V shed 5 bases, J shed 1 base, and the junction held 9 bases outside the gene matches. Germline V CDR1 and CDR2: KGHSH, LQKENI. The CDR3 has 16 residues. The CDR3 DNA reads TGTGCCAGCTCATCAACTGGACAGGGCGGTAACTATGGCTACACCTTC. Translating it yields CASSSTGQGGNYGYTF.

This clone was seen just once. CDR3 DNA sequence: TGTGCCAGCAGCACCTCCCCCGGGACCCAAAGAGTATCCTACGAGCAGTACTTC. It specifies CASSTSPGTQRVSYEQYF. The J gene is TRBJ2-7, the V gene TRBV27, with D possibly being TRBD1 or TRBD2 (5 bases each). The CDR3 contains 18 residues. Trimming stripped 6 bases from V and 1 base from J, with 25 bases between. Germline assignment: CDR1 MNHEY and CDR2 SMNVEV (reference sequence).

The sample holds a few counts of this clone. J is TRBJ2-1 and V is TRBV7-3; tentative D call: TRBD2 (6 bases). The CDR3 covers 13 residues. Germline-derived CDR1 and CDR2 are SGHTA and FQGTGA. Trimming removed 5 bases from V and 8 bases from J, with 13 bases in between. The CDR3 is CASSLPQRDEQFF. The CDR3 nucleotides read TGTGCCAGCAGCCTCCCCCAGCGGGATGAGCAGTTCTTC. Full variable domain (remainder filled in from reference TRBV7-3 and TRBJ2-1): GAGVSQTPSNKVTEKGKYVELRCDPISGHTALYWYRQSLGQGPEFLIYFQGTGAADDSGLPNDRFFAVRPEGSVSTLKIQRTERGDSAVYLCASSLPQRDEQFFGPGTRLTVL.

The V gene is TRBV5-1, the J gene TRBJ1-2, with D possibly TRBD1 on 6 matching bases. Trimming left V 5 bases short and J 4 bases short, with 12 bases between. CDR1 SGHRS and CDR2 YFSETQ come from the germline V gene. The CDR3 is made up of 13 amino acids. CDR3: CASSEQGGYGYTF. The CDR3 bases are TGCGCCAGCAGTGAACAGGGAGGCTATGGCTACACCTTC.

The chain combines TRBV6-1 with TRBJ1-5; D ambiguous. Germline V lookup: CDR1 MNHNS, CDR2 SASEGT. Trimming removed 6 bases from V and 6 bases from J, with 15 bases in between. This CDR3 is built from 14 residues. In DNA form, the CDR3 reads TGTGCCAGCAGCTCCGTCGATCGGGTTCAGCCCCAGCATTTT. The encoded protein is CASSSVDRVQPQHF.

The chain combines TRBV7-9 with TRBJ1-4, with a tentative D call TRBD1 (6 bases). Trimming left V 7 bases short and J 0 bases short, with 12 bases between. CDR1 and CDR2 from the germline V gene are SEHNR and FQNEAQ (reference sequence). The CDR3 runs to 15 residues. The CDR3 reads CASIASGATNEKLFF. The CDR3 DNA reads TGTGCCAGCATCGCCTCAGGGGCAACTAATGAAAAACTGTTTTTT. Filled out from reference TRBV7-9 and TRBJ1-4, the complete variable domain reads DTGVSQNPRHKITKRGQNVTFRCDPISEHNRLYWYRQTLGQGPEFLTYFQNEAQLEKSRLLSDRFSAERPKGSFSTLEIQRTEQGDSAMYLCASIASGATNEKLFFGSGTQLSVL.

The V and J genes are TRBV29-1 and TRBJ2-7; 7 nucleotides match TRBD1. J lost 3 bases, V lost 6 bases, and 11 bases had no gene match. The CDR3 contains 14 residues. Germline V lookup: CDR1 SQVTM, CDR2 ANQGSEA. Written as DNA, the CDR3 is TGCAGCGTAACCTCTAGGGACAGTCTCTACGAGCAGTACTTC. Translated, it gives CSVTSRDSLYEQYF.

Only a few counts were recorded for this clone. The genes are TRBV20-1 and TRBJ2-7; TRBD1 matches 9 bases. There are 10 residues in the CDR3. V shed 6 bases, J shed 9 bases, and the junction held 3 bases outside the gene matches. CDR1 DFQATT and CDR2 SNEGSKA come from the germline V gene (reference sequence). The CDR3 loop is CSARTGAQYF. Written as DNA, the CDR3 is TGCAGTGCGAGGACAGGGGCGCAGTACTTC.

The J gene is TRBJ1-5, the V gene TRBV19; possibly TRBD1 for D (5 bases). In germline, CDR1 is LNHDA, CDR2 SQIVND (reference sequence). The CDR3 is 16 amino acids. Deletions cut 7 bases from V and 0 bases from J, with 16 bases between. CDR3 coding DNA: TGTGCCAGTACCTTCTCCCCCGACAGTAGCAATCAGCCCCAGCATTTT. Amino acids: CASTFSPDSSNQPQHF. Full variable domain (rest looked up from reference TRBV19 and TRBJ1-5): DGGITQSPKYLFRKEGQNVTLSCEQNLNHDAMYWYRQDPGQGLRLIYYSQIVNDFQKGDIAEGYSVSREKKESFPLTVTSAQKNPTAFYLCASTFSPDSSNQPQHFGDGTRLSIL.

This clone was seen more than once but under ten times. In DNA, the CDR3 is TGTGCCAGCAGCGGGGGCCCCGGGACAGGGTCCAATCAGCCCCAGCATTTT. This codes for CASSGGPGTGSNQPQHF. The chain recombines TRBV9 with TRBJ1-5; 9 bases fit TRBD1. The length of the CDR3 is 17 residues. V was clipped by 3 bases and J by 3 bases; unmatched bases: 10. CDR1 is SGDLS, CDR2 YYNGEE, per germline.

The chain couples TRBV6-5 to TRBJ2-7, with 9 positions matching TRBD2. The CDR3 spans 15 residues. V trimming: 4 bases; J trimming: 6 bases; junction bases outside the gene matches: 10. Germline CDR1 and CDR2: MNHEY and SVGAGI. The CDR3 loop reads CASSSSGTSNAEQYF. Written as DNA, the CDR3 is TGTGCCAGCAGTTCCTCCGGGACTAGCAACGCCGAGCAGTACTTC.

Here the CDR3 reads CASSPLWNQPQHF. The CDR3 DNA reads TGTGCCAGCAGCCCTTTATGGAATCAGCCCCAGCATTTT. V gene TRBV7-2 combines with J gene TRBJ1-5; D is unclear. From germline, CDR1 is SGHTA and CDR2 FQGNSA. The CDR3 is made up of 13 amino acids. Trimming took off 5 bases at V and 4 bases at J, with 9 bases between the two ends.